The entry that follows covers one T cell receptor (beta chain) sequence. Profiled with immunoSEQ multiplex PCR; TCRdb holds only in-frame clones, not every one. The data show approximately 200,000 clones, approximately 90% seen once. Participants, 18 to 89 years old, spanned fewer than 25 US areas. Assignments of participants to cohorts depended upon their own reported clinical history. The data derive from a study of blood T cell repertoires in COVID-19. At the level of the study: The origin of the acute and convalescent COVID-19 samples was the United States, Italy and Spain. PBMCs, B-cell-depleted T cells, or T cells were the source of the cDNA or gDNA that made up the material.

This CDR3 spans 13 amino acids. Trimming pared 7 bases from V and 7 bases from J, leaving 14 bases between. Germline V gene sequence: CDR1 WNHNN, CDR2 SYGVQD (reference sequence). The V call is TRBV10-1, the J call TRBJ2-1; D is possibly TRBD2 (6 bases). The sequence came from a man aged 25 to 45 who had recovered from COVID-19. Input material: PBMCs or T cells enriched from blood (not recorded which). The CDR3 reads CASTREPGNEQFF. CDR3 DNA: TGCGCCAGCACCCGGGAGCCGGGGAATGAGCAGTTCTTC.